The next 25 T cell receptor beta chains were all read from a single sample in a study of blood T cells in healthy people across ages. Primers used in a second PCR of roughly 6 to 12 cycles were a sample-barcoded 5' primer and a J-beta primer mix. TCRdb called the 5' RACE reads again in MiXCR, with one record for every CDR3 protein. The table shows about 2 million distinct CDR3 sequences, with about 50% occurring only once. What was sequenced was blood. All receptors derive from a woman in her thirties or forties in good health.

This clonotype came up a few times. The V and J genes are TRBV12-3 or TRBV12-4 and TRBJ1-2; D gene ambiguous. V lost 7 bases to trimming and J lost 3 bases, with 21 bases between them. The CDR3 length is 16 residues. CDR3 sequence reads: CASTLNFGNDYYGYTF. The CDR3 bases are TGTGCCAGCACCCTGAACTTCGGGAACGACTACTATGGCTACACCTTC.

A few counts support this clonotype. The chain recombines TRBV3-1 with TRBJ2-7; D may match TRBD1 or TRBD2 (5 bases each). The DNA end is more similar to TRBJ2-5, so the J call may be wrong. The CDR3 runs 14 residues. CDR1 is LGHDT, CDR2 YNNKEL, per germline (reference sequence). The CDR3 DNA is TGTGCCAGCAGCCATGATCGAGAGGGGGAGACCCAGTACTTC. As protein: CASSHDREGETQYF.

Concerning this clonotype: The junction departs from the called germline gene at one end, perhaps through a read error. The chain recombines TRBV7-2 with TRBJ1-2; 10 bases are a match to TRBD1. Germline V gene lookup returns CDR1 SGHTA and CDR2 FQGNSA. CDR3 length: 16 residues. CDR3 sequence: CVSRFNGQGVLYGYTF. The CDR3 coding sequence is TGTGTCAGCAGATTTAACGGACAGGGGGTGCTCTATGGCTACACCTTC.

In its sample, this clonotype was seen a few times. This chain connects TRBV27 to TRBJ2-1; TRBD2 matches at 9 bases. CDR1 and CDR2 from the germline V gene are MNHEY and SMNVEV (reference sequence). The V segment lost 3 bases and the J segment 3 bases; nucleotides outside the gene matches: 6. The CDR3 covers 16 residues. CDR3 coding DNA: TGTGCCAGCAGTTTGTCTAGCGGGGAGCACTACAATGAGCAGTTCTTC. Its protein is CASSLSSGEHYNEQFF.

This clonotype was seen more than once but under ten times. J is TRBJ2-2 and V is TRBV7-2, with D unclear. The V end was cut by 9 bases, the J end by 1 base, with 6 bases between. Germline V CDR1 and CDR2: SGHTA, FQGNSA. The CDR3 has 12 residues. The CDR3: CARRGNTGELFF. The CDR3 nucleotides are TGTGCCAGAAGAGGGAACACCGGGGAGCTGTTTTTT.

V usage is TRBV2 and J usage is TRBJ2-5; 8 nucleotides align to TRBD2. The CDR3 is 15 residues long. Unmatched junction bases numbered 12, after V lost 1 base and J lost 11 bases. The germline V gene has CDR1 SNHLY and CDR2 FYNNEI. The CDR3 sequence is CASSEGTSPTGEQYF. As DNA, the CDR3 is TGTGCCAGCAGTGAAGGGACTAGCCCAACGGGTGAGCAGTACTTC.

This clonotype was counted between two and nine times. V is TRBV13 and J is TRBJ2-1; 8 positions match TRBD1. The trim removed 5 bases at V and 1 base at J, leaving 4 bases unmatched. The CDR3 spans 15 residues. Germline V gene data show CDR1 as PRHDT and CDR2 as FYEKMQ (reference sequence). Written as DNA, the CDR3 is TGTGCCAGCAGCGGACAGGGCCCGTCCTACAATGAGCAGTTCTTC. It specifies CASSGQGPSYNEQFF.

The chain carries TRBV27 and TRBJ1-2, with 9 bases fitting TRBD1. With V trimmed by 2 bases and J by 4 bases, 8 bases remained unmatched. This CDR3 comprises 16 residues. Germline values: CDR1 MNHEY, CDR2 SMNVEV (reference sequence). The CDR3 DNA sequence: TGTGCCAGCAGTTTACGGACAGGGGCCGGATTCTATGGCTACACCTTC. This codes for CASSLRTGAGFYGYTF.

In its sample, this clonotype was seen a few times. This chain uses TRBV3-1 with TRBJ2-1; possibly TRBD1 for D (5 bases). CDR3 length: 17 amino acids. From germline, CDR1 is LGHDT and CDR2 YNNKEL (reference sequence). V was clipped by 4 bases and J by 0 bases, with 16 bases between them. CDR3 loop: CASSRGARTDSYNEQFF. The CDR3 region has the DNA TGTGCCAGCAGCCGTGGGGCGCGGACGGACTCCTACAATGAGCAGTTCTTC.

The sample holds one count of this clonotype. V usage is TRBV28 and J usage is TRBJ2-5; TRBD2 aligns across 7 bases. V was clipped by 7 bases and J by 5 bases; unmatched bases: 7. The CDR3 is 13 amino acids. Per the germline V gene, CDR1 is MDHEN and CDR2 is SYDVKM. The CDR3, as DNA: TGTGCCAGCACCCTGGGAGGGATTGAGACCCAGTACTTC. The encoded protein is CASTLGGIETQYF.

This clonotype was seen more than once but under ten times. The chain couples TRBV24-1 to TRBJ2-3; 9 nucleotides agree with TRBD1. In germline, CDR1 is KGHDR, CDR2 SFDVKD. The CDR3 consists of 17 residues. V dropped 2 bases and J dropped 6; count of bases not matched to a gene: 11. In DNA, the CDR3 is TGTGCCACCAGTGATTCCGCCCCGGGACAGGGCAGGGATACGCAGTATTTT. Translation gives CATSDSAPGQGRDTQYF.

This sequence joins TRBV20-1 and TRBJ1-5; 7 positions agree with TRBD1. The CDR3 has 14 residues. Trimming at V came to 4 bases and at J to 3 bases, leaving 6 bases not matched to a gene. Looked up from germline, CDR1 is DFQATT and CDR2 is SNEGSKA (reference sequence). The CDR3 protein is CSAMRQGNNQPQHF. As DNA, the CDR3 is TGCAGTGCTATGCGACAGGGAAACAATCAGCCCCAGCATTTT.

This sequence joins TRBV5-1 and TRBJ2-1; TRBD1 might be the D (6 bases). V was clipped by 1 base and J by 5 bases, with 10 bases between them. CDR1 is SGHRS, CDR2 YFSETQ, per germline. The length of the CDR3 is 14 residues. The CDR3 DNA follows: TGCGCCAGCAGCTTGAGGGGACAACACAATGAGCAGTTCTTC. Translating it yields CASSLRGQHNEQFF.

This clonotype was seen more than once but under ten times. The V and J genes are TRBV7-2 and TRBJ2-4; the match to TRBD1 covers 12 bases. The CDR3 spans 17 residues. With V trimmed by 6 bases and J by 1 base, 7 bases remained unmatched. Germline V gene lookup returns CDR1 SGHTA and CDR2 FQGNSA. The CDR3 region is CASSSGQGAVAKNIQYF. Here the CDR3 DNA reads TGTGCCAGCAGTTCGGGACAGGGGGCTGTGGCCAAAAACATTCAGTACTTC.

This clonotype was seen more than once but under ten times. The CDR3 nucleotides read TGCGCCAGCAGCTTGAGTGTCCCGGTAGATGAGCAGTTCTTC. It yields the protein CASSLSVPVDEQFF. The chain joins TRBV5-1 to TRBJ2-1; D is unresolved. The CDR3 has 14 amino acids. V gave up 1 base and J gave up 8 bases, with 13 bases separating them. In germline, CDR1 is SGHRS, CDR2 YFSETQ. Based on the CDR3 plus reference TRBV5-1 and TRBJ2-1, the full variable domain is KAGVTQTPRYLIKTRGQQVTLSCSPISGHRSVSWYQQTPGQGLQFLFEYFSETQRNKGNFPGRFSGRQFSNSRSEMNVSTLELGDSALYLCASSLSVPVDEQFFGPGTRLTVL.

A few counts support this clonotype. The chain joins TRBV4-3 to TRBJ1-1; D is unclear. The CDR3 contains 16 residues. The V end lost 0 bases, the J end lost 0 bases, and 11 bases lay between the germline ends. Germline CDR1 is LGHNA and CDR2 is YSLEER. The CDR3 here is CASSQDGEGMNTEAFF. The DNA for the CDR3 is TGCGCCAGCAGCCAAGACGGGGAGGGAATGAACACTGAAGCTTTCTTT.

The chain is built from TRBV29-1 and TRBJ2-3; D remains ambiguous. CDR3 length equals 12 residues. Trimming removed 3 bases at V and 6 bases at J, with 10 bases between. Germline-derived CDR1 and CDR2 are SQVTM and ANQGSEA. This chain's CDR3 is CSVERRVDTQYF. As DNA, the CDR3 is TGCAGCGTTGAGCGGAGAGTGGATACGCAGTATTTT.

CDR3 DNA: TGCGCCAGCAGCGTTGGACTAGCGGGGGTTGCCACAGATACGCAGTATTTT. This encodes CASSVGLAGVATDTQYF. The chain combines TRBV5-1 with TRBJ2-3; TRBD2 aligns across 13 bases. Germline V gene lookup returns CDR1 SGHRS and CDR2 YFSETQ. The junction had 7 bases not matched to a gene; V was cut back by 4 bases and J by 2 bases. CDR3 length: 17 amino acids.

The chain couples TRBV4-2 to TRBJ2-1; 10 nucleotides line up with TRBD2. The CDR3 spans 19 residues. CDR1 is LGHNA, CDR2 YNFKEQ, per germline. The junction had 14 bases not matched to a gene; V was cut back by 6 bases and J by 0 bases. The CDR3 protein is CASSRRLAGGSGSYNEQFF. Here the CDR3 DNA reads TGTGCCAGCAGTCGGAGATTAGCGGGGGGCTCGGGCTCCTACAATGAGCAGTTCTTC.

The chain carries TRBV7-9 and TRBJ2-5, with 9 bases identical to TRBD1. CDR1 is SEHNR and CDR2 is FQNEAQ in the germline V gene (reference sequence). The CDR3 spans 16 residues. Trimming at V came to 3 bases and at J to 5 bases, leaving 10 bases not matched to a gene. CDR3 nucleotide sequence: TGTGCCAGCAGCTTGGGCGAACAGGGGGCTGAGGAGACCCAGTACTTC. It specifies CASSLGEQGAEETQYF. Full variable domain (remainder filled in from reference TRBV7-9 and TRBJ2-5): DTGVSQNPRHKITKRGQNVTFRCDPISEHNRLYWYRQTLGQGPEFLTYFQNEAQLEKSRLLSDRFSAERPKGSFSTLEIQRTEQGDSAMYLCASSLGEQGAEETQYFGPGTRLLVL.

The chain carries TRBV20-1 and TRBJ1-5; tentatively, D is TRBD1 (5 bases). V gave up 5 bases and J gave up 0 bases, with 14 bases separating them. In germline, CDR1 is DFQATT, CDR2 SNEGSKA (reference sequence). CDR3 length: 15 amino acids. The CDR3 protein is CSASGPQGSNQPQHF. The CDR3 nucleotides read TGCAGTGCTTCAGGACCGCAGGGTAGCAATCAGCCCCAGCATTTT.

In its sample, this clonotype was seen a few times. The chain recombines TRBV9 with TRBJ2-7; 11 bases fit TRBD2. The end of the DNA is better explained by TRBJ2-5, so the J call may be wrong. CDR1 and CDR2 from the germline V gene are SGDLS and YYNGEE. The CDR3 length is 17 residues. CDR3 residues: CASSVDTSGGLRETQYF. The CDR3 coding sequence is TGTGCCAGCAGCGTAGATACTAGCGGGGGCCTACGGGAGACCCAGTACTTC.

This clonotype was observed many times. The chain links TRBV5-1 to TRBJ2-7, with D possibly matching TRBD2 (5 bases). The CDR3 spans 13 residues. Germline V lookup: CDR1 SGHRS, CDR2 YFSETQ. Trimming took off 4 bases at V and 3 bases at J, with 11 bases between the two ends. Here the CDR3 DNA reads TGCGCCAGCAGCGATGGAGGACGCTACGAGCAGTACTTC. Amino acids: CASSDGGRYEQYF. Using reference TRBV5-1 and TRBJ2-7 for the parts outside the CDR3, the full variable domain is KAGVTQTPRYLIKTRGQQVTLSCSPISGHRSVSWYQQTPGQGLQFLFEYFSETQRNKGNFPGRFSGRQFSNSRSEMNVSTLELGDSALYLCASSDGGRYEQYFGPGTRLTVT.

This clonotype came up a few times. The CDR3 spells CATSDSDRYEQYF. The CDR3 bases are TGTGCCACCAGTGACAGTGACCGCTACGAGCAGTACTTC. This chain joins TRBV24-1 and TRBJ2-7; no reliable D call. The V end was cut by 4 bases, the J end by 3 bases, with 9 bases between. Per germline, CDR1 KGHDR and CDR2 SFDVKD. CDR3 length equals 13 residues.

DNA of the CDR3: TGTGCCAGCAGCTTATTTGGCAGCAATGAGCAGTTCTTC. Translated: CASSLFGSNEQFF. This chain connects TRBV7-2 to TRBJ2-1, with unresolved D. Trimming removed 2 bases from V and 6 bases from J, with 8 bases in between. The germline V gene encodes CDR1 SGHTA and CDR2 FQGNSA. This CDR3 is 13 amino acids long.